The source of this T cell receptor beta chain is a study of Graves' ophthalmopathy and Graves' hyperthyroidism listed by TCRdb under 2018. Broadly, across the study: Hyperthyroidism was considered stable if no progression to ophthalmopathy occurred within 18 months of follow-up. In total, approximately 130 blood samples were TCR-sequenced: fewer than 50 ophthalmopathy, 80 or so hyperthyroidism and 17 hyperthyroidism-to-ophthalmopathy patients. A discovery set of 95 to 100 patients (around 44 ophthalmopathy, about 59 stable hyperthyroidism) was enrolled to explore V-J signatures distinguishing ophthalmopathy from hyperthyroidism. The independent validation cohort included 20 or so hyperthyroidism patients plus 17 patients who later progressed from hyperthyroidism to ophthalmopathy. In five to seven hyperthyroidism patients, the T-cell repertoire of thyroid tissue was compared with the T-cell repertoire of blood. After sampling, hyperthyroidism patients received methimazole starting at 30 mg daily, and ophthalmopathy patients received high-dose intravenous methylprednisolone. The study used TCR beta repertoire signatures to distinguish Graves' ophthalmopathy from Graves' hyperthyroidism and to predict progression to ophthalmopathy. Study-level results and caveats: No statistical method was used to set the sample size in advance, and the investigators knew which group each participant was assigned to. Ophthalmopathy was separated from stable hyperthyroidism by the 13-signature model with around 88% sensitivity and just under 84% specificity in cross-validation and with 80%/75% in the test set. In validation, the model predicted ophthalmopathy progression with about 70% sensitivity and 72.22% specificity; some 13 predicted patients were CT-confirmed with GO in a median of around 6.5 months. Most expanded thyroid clonotypes with a frequency above 0.001 also appeared in blood, which suggests that blood repertoires may reflect the immune response in the thyroid.

The hyperthyroidism patients were 18 to 65 years old and newly diagnosed, with a disease duration of less than 2 months. Patients were excluded if they had other autoimmune diseases, uncontrolled infections, pregnancy or lactation. Diagnosis was based on clinical symptoms, serum thyroxine, TRAb, thyroid ultrasound and orbital computed tomography. Trizol reagent was used to extract the total RNA, and its quality was then checked on an Agilent 2100 Bioanalyzer. For repertoire sequencing, TCR beta CDR3 regions were amplified from RNA transcripts. The first round of RT-PCR was done with HTBI primers and the Qiagen OneStep RT-PCR kit, and was followed by a second round of multiplex PCR, then size selection and purification. The libraries underwent paired-end sequencing with 100 bp reads on an Illumina HiSeq2000. Turning to the authors' computational methods: SOAPnuke was used for read processing, and reads with adapters, uncalled bases, a mean Phred below 15, or no exact constant-primer or identifier match were discarded. COPE v1.2.5 was used to merge the high-quality paired reads. Unique nucleotide sequences were defined as clonotypes and aligned to IMGT TRB V, D and J references using MiTCR v1.1. The analysis was limited to V-J combinations with a frequency above 0.0001, which together covered approximately 99% of repertoires. For each V-J combination, a TCR clonal expansion and chaos score was defined as F50 clonal expansion divided by the chaos observed in the TCRdist matrix. Welch's t-statistics and random forest were used to reduce features to about a dozen V-J combinations, which were fed into a naive Bayes classifier. Thyroid-blood repertoire similarity was quantified with the Morisita-Horn index. Starting from the raw public reads, TCRdb applied fastp trimming at Q25, assembled clones with MiXCR and retained in-frame beta chains. Identical CDR3 proteins give one entry, which carries the most common genes and DNA. These V and J calls rely on TCRdb rather than the paper's analysis. This sample gives about 1.2 million distinct CDR3 sequences in total; 35% to 40% of them show up just once. Together, the top ten hold 11% of the sample.

CDR3 length: 17 amino acids, cysteine to phenylalanine. Of the read, only the CDR3 DNA is kept; its 51 bases are in frame from base 1. The germline V gene (reference sequence) specifies DFQATT as CDR1 and SNEGSKA as CDR2. V is reduced by 0 bases and J by 2 bases, leaving a spacing of 20 bases between them. For this clonotype: No cognate antigen has been identified for it. One base away there is no much larger clone; base qualities are not given.

The TCR was taken from an adult man with Graves' hyperthyroidism. The sequenced sample was peripheral blood or thyroid tissue (not recorded which). Recombination linked TRBV20-1 to TRBJ2-7; matching of 6 bases hints at TRBD2 as the D gene. The bases read TGCAGTGCTAGAGATCCCTGGGGACTCAACGACCCCTACGAGCAGTACTTC. It is translated as CSARDPWGLNDPYEQYF.